Presented here are 7 T cell receptor beta chains from one specimen sequenced in a study of neoadjuvant anti-PD-1 for oral cavity cancer. Time point in this sample: after neoadjuvant nivolumab, at surgical resection. Clones were read by immunoSEQ multiplex PCR, and TCRdb kept only the in-frame ones, dropping some. The data hold 55,000 to 75,000 clones, with 86% observed a single time. This specimen consisted of PBMCs, obtained after nivolumab (anti-PD-1) treatment. The receptor set was obtained from a person aged 40 to 85 with oral cavity squamous cell carcinoma.

This clone was detected a few times. V is TRBV2 and J is TRBJ1-2; unclear D gene. CDR1 and CDR2 from the germline V gene are SNHLY and FYNNEI. This CDR3 is built from 9 residues. Trimming stripped 3 bases from V and 7 bases from J, with 0 bases between. The CDR3 protein is CASSDGYTF. The DNA of the CDR3 is TGTGCCAGCAGTGATGGCTACACCTTC.

The V call is TRBV19, the J call TRBJ1-4; D is unclear. The CDR3 is 11 residues long. Germline assignment: CDR1 LNHDA and CDR2 SQIVND (reference sequence). Trimming left V 6 bases short and J 8 bases short, with 7 bases between. The CDR3 bases are TGTGCCAGTAGCGTGGGCGAAAAACTGTTTTTT. Amino acids: CASSVGEKLFF.

A note on this clone: A junction boundary mismatches the germline segment, possibly from a read error. The rearrangement uses TRBV7-7 and TRBJ2-1; D is unclear. The germline V gene has CDR1 SSHAT and CDR2 FNYEAQ (reference sequence). This CDR3 contains 13 residues. The CDR3 protein is CASSPRTSSEQFF. The CDR3 DNA reads TGTGCTAGCAGCCCTAGGACGTCTTCTGAGCAGTTCTTC.

This chain uses TRBV30 with TRBJ2-3; D gene unclear. The CDR3 sequence is 12 residues long. The germline V and J ends were trimmed by 0 bases and 3 bases, with 4 bases remaining between them. Germline V gene lookup returns CDR1 GTSNPN and CDR2 SVGIG (reference sequence). CDR3 residues: CAWSVNTDTQYF. DNA for the CDR3: TGTGCCTGGAGTGTAAATACAGATACGCAGTATTTT.

V usage is TRBV6-4 and J usage is TRBJ2-1, with 7 bases lining up with TRBD1. J gave up 0 bases and V 5 bases, and 10 bases lay outside the gene matches. Germline V gene lookup returns CDR1 MRHNA and CDR2 SNTAGT. The CDR3 is made up of 17 amino acids. CDR3 bases: TGTGCCAGCAGTCGCTGGGGGACAGATAGCTCCTACAATGAGCAGTTCTTC. Encoded protein: CASSRWGTDSSYNEQFF.

V usage is TRBV10-1 and J usage is TRBJ2-1; 8 bases agree with TRBD2. This CDR3 has 13 amino acids. V lost 4 bases, J lost 7 bases, and 3 bases stayed unmatched. From germline, CDR1 is WNHNN and CDR2 SYGVQD (reference sequence). The CDR3 spells CASSVGTRNEQFF. CDR3 nucleotide sequence: TGCGCCAGCAGTGTGGGGACTAGGAATGAGCAGTTCTTC.

The chain carries TRBV4-1 and TRBJ1-5; no reliable D call. The CDR3 consists of 16 residues. V lost 1 base, J lost 0 bases, and 10 bases lay in between. From germline, CDR1 is MGHRA and CDR2 YSYEKL. CDR3 coding DNA: TGCGCCAGCAGCCAAGTTTCCGGGAATAGCAATCAGCCCCAGCATTTT. This translates into CASSQVSGNSNQPQHF.